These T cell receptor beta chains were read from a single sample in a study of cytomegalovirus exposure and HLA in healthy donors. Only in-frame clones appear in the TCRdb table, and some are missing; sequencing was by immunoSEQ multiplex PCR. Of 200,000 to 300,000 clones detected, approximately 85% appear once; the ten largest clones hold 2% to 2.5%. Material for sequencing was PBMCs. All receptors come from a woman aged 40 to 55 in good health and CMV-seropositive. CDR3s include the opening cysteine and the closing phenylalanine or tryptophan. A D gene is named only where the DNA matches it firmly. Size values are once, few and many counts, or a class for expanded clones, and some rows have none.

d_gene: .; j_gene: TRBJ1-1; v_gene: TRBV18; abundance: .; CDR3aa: CASSLDRNTEAFF; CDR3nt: TGTGCCAGCTCCTTGGACAGGAACACTGAAGCTTTCTTT
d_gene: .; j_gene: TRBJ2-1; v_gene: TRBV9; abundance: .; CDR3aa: CASSRDSPPTDEQFF; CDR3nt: TGTGCCAGCAGCCGAGACAGTCCCCCTACTGATGAGCAGTTCTTC
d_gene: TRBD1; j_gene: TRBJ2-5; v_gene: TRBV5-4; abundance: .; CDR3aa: CASSPVRTGRQETQYF; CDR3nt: TGTGCCAGCAGCCCCGTAAGGACAGGGAGACAAGAGACCCAGTACTTC
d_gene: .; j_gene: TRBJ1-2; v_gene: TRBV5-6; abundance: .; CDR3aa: CASSSLTGTPYGYTF; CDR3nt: TGTGCCAGCAGCTCATTAACCGGGACTCCTTATGGCTACACCTTC
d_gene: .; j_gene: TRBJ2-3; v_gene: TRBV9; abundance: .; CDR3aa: CASSAPRFSTDTQYF; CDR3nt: TGTGCCAGCAGCGCCCCCAGGTTTAGCACAGATACGCAGTATTTT
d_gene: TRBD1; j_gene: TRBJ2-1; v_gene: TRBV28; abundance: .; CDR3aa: CASSYGPRTGIDEQFF; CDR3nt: TGTGCCAGCAGTTATGGGCCCCGGACAGGGATCGATGAGCAGTTCTTC
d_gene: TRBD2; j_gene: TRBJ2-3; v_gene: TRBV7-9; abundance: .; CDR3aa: CASRPGLAASSTDTQYF; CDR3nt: TGTGCCAGCAGACCGGGACTAGCGGCATCTAGCACAGATACGCAGTATTTT
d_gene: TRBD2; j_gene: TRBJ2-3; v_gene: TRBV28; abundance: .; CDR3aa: CASIAWTSGSNTQYF; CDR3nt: TGTGCCAGCATAGCCTGGACTAGCGGGAGTAATACGCAGTATTTT
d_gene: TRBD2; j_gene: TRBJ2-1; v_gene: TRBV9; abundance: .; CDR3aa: CASSVGGGPGNEQFF; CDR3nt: TGTGCCAGCAGCGTGGGGGGAGGGCCGGGAAATGAGCAGTTCTTC
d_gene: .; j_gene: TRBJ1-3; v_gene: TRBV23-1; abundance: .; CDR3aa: CASSHTGSSGNTIYF; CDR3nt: TGCGCCAGCAGTCACACGGGAAGCTCTGGAAACACCATATATTTT
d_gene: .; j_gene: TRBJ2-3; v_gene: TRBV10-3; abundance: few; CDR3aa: CAISESGRNPDTQYF; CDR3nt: TGTGCCATCAGTGAGTCTGGCAGGAACCCCGATACGCAGTATTTT
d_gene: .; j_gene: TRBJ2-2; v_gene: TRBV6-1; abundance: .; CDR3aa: CASLDGSLGTGELFF; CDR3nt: TGTGCCAGCTTGGACGGGAGTTTGGGCACCGGGGAGCTGTTTTTT
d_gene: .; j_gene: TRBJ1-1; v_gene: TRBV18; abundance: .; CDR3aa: CASSPMSGFPTEAFF; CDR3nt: TGTGCCAGCTCCCCGATGAGCGGGTTCCCCACTGAAGCTTTCTTT
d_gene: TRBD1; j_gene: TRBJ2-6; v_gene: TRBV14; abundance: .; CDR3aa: CASSPRTGTFSGANVLTF; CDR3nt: TGTGCCAGCAGCCCCAGGACAGGGACCTTCTCTGGGGCCAACGTCCTGACTTTC
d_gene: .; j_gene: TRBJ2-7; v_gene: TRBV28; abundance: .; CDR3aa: CASSLWKGTYEQYF; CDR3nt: TGTGCCAGCAGTTTATGGAAGGGGACATACGAGCAGTACTTC
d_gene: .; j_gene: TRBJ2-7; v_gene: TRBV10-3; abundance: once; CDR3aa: CAIRGALDYEQYF; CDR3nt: TGTGCCATCAGAGGAGCGTTGGACTACGAGCAGTACTTC
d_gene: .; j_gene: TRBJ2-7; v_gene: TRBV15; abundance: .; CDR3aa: CATSRGGDSSYEQYF; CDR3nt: TGTGCCACCAGCAGAGGGGGGGACAGCAGCTACGAGCAGTACTTC
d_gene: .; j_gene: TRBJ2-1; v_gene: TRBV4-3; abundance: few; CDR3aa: CASSPKDAGVVYNEQFF; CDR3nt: TGCGCCAGCAGCCCCAAGGACGCAGGGGTCGTCTACAATGAGCAGTTCTTC
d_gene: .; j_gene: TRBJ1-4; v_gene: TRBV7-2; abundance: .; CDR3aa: CASSPKGGVTNEKLFF; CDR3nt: TGTGCCAGCAGCCCTAAAGGCGGGGTGACTAATGAAAAACTGTTTTTT
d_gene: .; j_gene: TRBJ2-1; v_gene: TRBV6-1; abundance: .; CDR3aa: CASMAGGEQFF; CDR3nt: TGTGCCAGCATGGCCGGAGGTGAGCAGTTCTTC
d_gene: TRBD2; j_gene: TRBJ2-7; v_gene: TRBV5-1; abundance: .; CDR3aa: CASSLGEGLAAYEQYF; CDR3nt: TGCGCCAGCAGCTTGGGCGAAGGGCTAGCGGCCTACGAGCAGTACTTC
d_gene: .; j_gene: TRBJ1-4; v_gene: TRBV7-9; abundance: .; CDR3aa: CASSWMGLHNEKLFF; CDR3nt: TGTGCCAGCAGCTGGATGGGGCTACATAATGAAAAACTGTTTTTT
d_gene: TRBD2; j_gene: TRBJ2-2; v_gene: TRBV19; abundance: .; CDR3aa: CASSIEVAGVPNTGELFF; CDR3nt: TGTGCCAGTAGTATAGAGGTAGCGGGAGTACCCAACACCGGGGAGCTGTTTTTT
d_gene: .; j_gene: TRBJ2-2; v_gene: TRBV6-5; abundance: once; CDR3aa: CASSYGIGDTGELFF; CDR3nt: TGTGCCAGCAGTTACGGGATCGGGGACACCGGGGAGCTGTTTTTT
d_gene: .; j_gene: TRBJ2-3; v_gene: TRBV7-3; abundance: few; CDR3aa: CASSLPGTDTQYF; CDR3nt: TGTGCCAGCAGCTTACCCGGCACAGATACGCAGTATTTT
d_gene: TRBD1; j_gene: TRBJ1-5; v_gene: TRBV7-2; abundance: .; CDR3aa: CASSFDRGNQPQHF; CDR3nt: TGTGCCAGCAGCTTCGACAGGGGGAATCAGCCCCAGCATTTT
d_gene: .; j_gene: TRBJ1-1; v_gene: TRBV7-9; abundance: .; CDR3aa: CASSRQEGTEAFF; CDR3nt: TGTGCCAGCAGCCGACAGGAAGGCACTGAAGCTTTCTTT
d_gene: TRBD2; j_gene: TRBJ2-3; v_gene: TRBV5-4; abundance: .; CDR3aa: CASSLASGTDTQYF; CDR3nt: TGTGCCAGCAGCTTGGCTAGCGGGACAGATACGCAGTATTTT
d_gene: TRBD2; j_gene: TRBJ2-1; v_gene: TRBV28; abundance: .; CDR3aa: CASSRLAGIYNEQFF; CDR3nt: TGTGCCAGCAGCCGTCTAGCGGGAATTTACAATGAGCAGTTCTTC
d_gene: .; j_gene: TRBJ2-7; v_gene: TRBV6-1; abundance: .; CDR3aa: CASSEAHGEVGYEQYF; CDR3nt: TGTGCCAGCAGTGAAGCGCACGGTGAGGTGGGTTACGAGCAGTACTTC
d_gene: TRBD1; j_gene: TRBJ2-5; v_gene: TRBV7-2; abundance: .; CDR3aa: CASSPTGDQETQYF; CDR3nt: TGTGCCAGCAGCCCGACAGGGGACCAAGAGACCCAGTACTTC
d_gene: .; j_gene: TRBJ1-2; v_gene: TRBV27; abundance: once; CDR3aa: CASSTPRGGYTF; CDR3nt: TGTGCCAGCAGTACCCCTCGGGGTGGCTACACCTTC
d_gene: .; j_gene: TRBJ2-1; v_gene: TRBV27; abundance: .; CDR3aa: CASSLDGGRDNEQFF; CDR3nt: TGTGCCAGCAGCCTCGACGGAGGGCGGGACAATGAGCAGTTCTTC
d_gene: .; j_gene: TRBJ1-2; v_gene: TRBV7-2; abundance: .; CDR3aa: CASSVLLYGYTF; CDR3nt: TGTGCCAGCAGCGTCCTACTCTATGGCTACACCTTC
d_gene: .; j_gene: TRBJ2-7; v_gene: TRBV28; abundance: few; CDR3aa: CASTRVENHYEQYF; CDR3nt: TGTGCCAGCACACGAGTAGAGAATCACTACGAGCAGTACTTC
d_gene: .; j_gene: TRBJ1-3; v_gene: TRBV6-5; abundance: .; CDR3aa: CASSYSAGSGNTIYF; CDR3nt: TGTGCCAGCAGTTACTCGGCAGGGTCTGGAAACACCATATATTTT
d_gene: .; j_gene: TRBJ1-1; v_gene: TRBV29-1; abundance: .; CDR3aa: CSAYSQTEAFF; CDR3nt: TGCAGCGCGTATTCACAGACCGAAGCTTTCTTT
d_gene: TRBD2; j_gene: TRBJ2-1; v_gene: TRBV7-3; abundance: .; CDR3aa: CASSLVLAGRNEQFF; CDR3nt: TGTGCCAGCAGCTTAGTCCTAGCGGGTAGGAATGAGCAGTTCTTC
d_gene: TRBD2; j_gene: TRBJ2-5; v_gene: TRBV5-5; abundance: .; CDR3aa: CASSPSGRALETQYF; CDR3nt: TGTGCCAGCAGCCCTAGCGGGAGGGCCTTAGAGACCCAGTACTTC
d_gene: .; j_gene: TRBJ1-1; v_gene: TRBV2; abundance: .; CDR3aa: CASRGGRNTEAFF; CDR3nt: TGTGCCAGCCGGGGGGGCAGGAACACTGAAGCTTTCTTT
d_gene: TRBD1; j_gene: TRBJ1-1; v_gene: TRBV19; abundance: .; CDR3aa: CASARQGVNTEAFF; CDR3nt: TGTGCCAGTGCCAGACAGGGCGTGAACACTGAAGCTTTCTTT
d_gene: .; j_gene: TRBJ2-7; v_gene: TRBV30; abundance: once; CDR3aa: CAWGYVEYEQYF; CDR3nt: TGTGCCTGGGGATACGTGGAGTACGAGCAGTACTTC
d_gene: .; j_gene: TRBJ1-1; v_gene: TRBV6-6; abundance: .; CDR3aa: CASSQAGAEAFF; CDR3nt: TGTGCCAGCAGCCAGGCGGGGGCTGAAGCTTTCTTT
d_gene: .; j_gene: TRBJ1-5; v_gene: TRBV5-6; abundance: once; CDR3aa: CASSKTNSNQPRHF; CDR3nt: TGTGCCAGCAGCAAGACCAATAGCAATCAGCCCCGGCATTTT
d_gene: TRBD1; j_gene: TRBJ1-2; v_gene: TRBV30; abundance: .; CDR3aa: CAWSAGQGGGYTF; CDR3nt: TGTGCCTGGAGCGCGGGACAGGGAGGTGGCTACACCTTC
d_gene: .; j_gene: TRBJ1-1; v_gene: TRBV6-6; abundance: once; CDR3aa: CASSYSRQQNTEAFF; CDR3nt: TGTGCCAGCAGTTACTCGAGGCAGCAGAACACTGAAGCTTTCTTT
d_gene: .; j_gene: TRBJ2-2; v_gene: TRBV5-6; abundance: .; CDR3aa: CASSREMNTGELFF; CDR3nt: TGTGCCAGCAGCCGGGAGATGAACACCGGGGAGCTGTTTTTT
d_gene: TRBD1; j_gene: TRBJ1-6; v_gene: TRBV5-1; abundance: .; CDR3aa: CASSLVDRVDSPLHF; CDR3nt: TGCGCCAGCAGCTTGGTTGACAGGGTGGATTCACCCCTCCACTTT
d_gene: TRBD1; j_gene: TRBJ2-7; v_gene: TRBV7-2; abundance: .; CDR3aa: CASTTGAAPKLYEQYF; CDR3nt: TGTGCCAGCACCACAGGGGCCGCCCCAAAGTTGTACGAGCAGTACTTC
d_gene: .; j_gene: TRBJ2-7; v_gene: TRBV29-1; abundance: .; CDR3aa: CSVDVGGGASYEQYF; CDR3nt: TGCAGCGTTGACGTAGGCGGAGGGGCCTCCTACGAGCAGTACTTC
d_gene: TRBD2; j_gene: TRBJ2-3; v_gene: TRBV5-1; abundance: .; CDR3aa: CASSLAAGADTQYF; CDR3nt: TGCGCCAGCAGCTTGGCAGCGGGAGCTGATACGCAGTATTTT
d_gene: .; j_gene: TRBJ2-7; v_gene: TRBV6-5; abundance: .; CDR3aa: CASSYGHSSYEQYF; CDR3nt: TGTGCCAGCAGTTACGGGCACTCCTCCTACGAGCAGTACTTC
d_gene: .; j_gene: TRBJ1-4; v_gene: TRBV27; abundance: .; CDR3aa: CASSLSSREKLFF; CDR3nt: TGTGCCAGCAGTTTATCGAGCCGGGAAAAACTGTTTTTT